This record looks at one T cell receptor beta chain sequence and its context. Its antigen is still unknown. V was pared by 2 bases and J by 3 bases, with 18 bases between. CDR3 length: 17 residues. CDR1 and CDR2 (germline): MNHEY, SMNVEV (reference sequence). The repertoire was sequenced with immunoSEQ multiplex PCR; TCRdb's copy has only in-frame clones and lacks some. The sample yields over 90,000 clones, about 93% seen once. The sample belongs to a study of T cell responses to AZD1222 COVID-19 vaccine. Both about-4-week and about-12-week second-dose recipients were combined. General observations from the study: Females made up more of the donors, who were largely white British, and clonal diversity may have come out too low. The reported proportion of spike-specific TCRs targeting unmutated variant regions was nearly half.

The material sequenced was peripheral blood, taken 28 days after the second AZD1222 dose. The chain uses TRBV27 and TRBJ2-3; D may be TRBD2 (6 bases). The origin of this receptor is an adult who received the AZD1222 COVID-19 vaccine. This chain's CDR3 is CASSLNPRGKGTDTQYF. DNA of the CDR3: TGTGCCAGCAGTTTAAACCCCCGGGGGAAAGGGACAGATACGCAGTATTTT.